One sample yielded the 3 T cell receptor beta chains listed below, sequenced in a study of cytomegalovirus exposure and HLA in healthy donors (TCRdb year 2017). The library was built by means of the immunoSEQ multiplex PCR assay. The multiplex PCR relied on a mix of 60 forward primers for TCR Vbeta segments and 13 reverse primers for TCR Jbeta segments. TCRdb stores this immuneACCESS table with in-frame sequences only. Part of the clones is absent; in the studies checked, under half of the shortfall reflects unresolved V genes, and no reason is known for the rest. The sample has about 150,000 clones on record, roughly four fifths of them singletons. Of the sample, around 2% falls within the top ten clones. Source material: PBMCs. These receptors were obtained from a man aged 25-45 years in good health and CMV-seronegative.

J is TRBJ2-1 and V is TRBV9; TRBD1 matches at 8 bases. Germline CDR1 reads SGDLS; CDR2 reads YYNGEE. The J segment lost 7 bases and the V segment lost 3 bases, leaving 3 bases of the junction unmatched. This CDR3 has 13 amino acids. The CDR3, as DNA: TGTGCCAGCAGCGATTGGACAGGGAATGAGCAGTTCTTC. The encoded protein is CASSDWTGNEQFF. Full variable domain (outside the CDR3, taken from reference TRBV9 and TRBJ2-1): DSGVTQTPKHLITATGQRVTLRCSPRSGDLSVYWYQQSLDQGLQFLIQYYNGEERAKGNILERFSAQQFPDLHSELNLSSLELGDSALYFCASSDWTGNEQFFGPGTRLTVL.

The rearrangement uses TRBV29-1 and TRBJ1-3; a possible D gene is TRBD1 (6 bases). The germline CDR1 and CDR2 sequences are SQVTM and ANQGSEA. Trimming took 3 bases from V and 0 from J, leaving 15 bases between them. CDR3 length: 16 residues. CDR3 region: CSVDTTGTNSGNTIYF. Written as DNA, the CDR3 is TGCAGCGTTGACACGACAGGAACCAACTCTGGAAACACCATATATTTT.

This rearrangement joins TRBV5-1 to TRBJ2-3; the D is unclear. CDR1 is SGHRS and CDR2 is YFSETQ in the germline V gene. V was shortened by 5 bases and J by 1 base, with 17 bases between the two germline ends. CDR3 length: 16 amino acids. The CDR3 nucleotides read TGCGCCAGCAGGACAATGTTTCGCTTAGGCACAGATACGCAGTATTTT. Protein product: CASRTMFRLGTDTQYF.